These T cell receptor beta chains were read from a single sample in a study of post-analysis software for immune sequencing data. TCRdb re-analysed the PCR reads in MiXCR, keeping a single row per CDR3 protein. The sample includes approximately 350,000 distinct CDR3 sequences, about a third of them seen just once. Material for sequencing was blood. The origin of the receptors is a girl between 10 and 17 years old with multiple sclerosis. Each CDR3 is given without its conserved first and last residue.

j_gene: TRBJ1-1
v_gene: TRBV20-1
CDR3aa: SAKDPPDTEAF

j_gene: TRBJ2-7
v_gene: TRBV7-2
CDR3aa: ASSLVGLLRGEQY

j_gene: TRBJ2-3
v_gene: TRBV19
CDR3aa: ASSIAGADTDTQY

j_gene: TRBJ1-2
v_gene: TRBV12-3/TRBV12-4
CDR3aa: ANAGGSRVKGYT

j_gene: TRBJ1-2
v_gene: TRBV19
CDR3aa: ASIGGARGYT

j_gene: TRBJ2-3
v_gene: TRBV7-9
CDR3aa: ASSSERRGQRITDTQY

j_gene: TRBJ2-3
v_gene: TRBV4-3
CDR3aa: ASSQYQTGPSTQY

j_gene: TRBJ1-6
v_gene: TRBV12-3/TRBV12-4
CDR3aa: ASSLGGQGGSPLH

j_gene: TRBJ2-5
v_gene: TRBV4-3
CDR3aa: ASSQDRSRGETQY

j_gene: TRBJ1-4
v_gene: TRBV7-9
CDR3aa: ASSFGADEKLF

j_gene: TRBJ1-2
v_gene: TRBV7-2
CDR3aa: AGSLALTGQYGYT

j_gene: TRBJ2-7
v_gene: TRBV28
CDR3aa: ASSHRRTSGGMYEQY

j_gene: TRBJ2-7
v_gene: TRBV30
CDR3aa: AWSGGGYEQY

j_gene: TRBJ1-4
v_gene: TRBV4-2
CDR3aa: ASSQVTDTTNEKLF

j_gene: .
v_gene: TRBV12-3/TRBV12-4
CDR3aa: ASSPGLANMNEQY

j_gene: TRBJ2-5
v_gene: TRBV6-2/TRBV6-3
CDR3aa: ASSYTEPGLEQETQY

j_gene: TRBJ1-6
v_gene: TRBV3-1
CDR3aa: ASSLLRGTDNSPLH

j_gene: TRBJ2-4
v_gene: TRBV20-1
CDR3aa: SAGISGDYKNIQY

j_gene: TRBJ1-4
v_gene: TRBV5-1
CDR3aa: ASSLTQGGSNEKLF

j_gene: TRBJ1-4
v_gene: TRBV15
CDR3aa: ATRIGTGEKLF

j_gene: TRBJ2-7
v_gene: TRBV7-8
CDR3aa: ASSPGGRGEQY

j_gene: TRBJ1-1
v_gene: TRBV20-1
CDR3aa: SASHGQEVYGTEAF

j_gene: TRBJ1-2
v_gene: TRBV4-1
CDR3aa: ASSHPPAGAGYT

j_gene: TRBJ2-7
v_gene: TRBV15
CDR3aa: ATRQDGRYEQY

j_gene: TRBJ2-7
v_gene: TRBV2
CDR3aa: ASMEQGGPYEQY

j_gene: TRBJ2-1
v_gene: TRBV24-1
CDR3aa: ATSDLPGQGGDNEQF

j_gene: TRBJ2-7
v_gene: TRBV5-1
CDR3aa: ASSTGQGSSEQY

j_gene: TRBJ1-1
v_gene: TRBV15
CDR3aa: ATSGIDLGAF

j_gene: TRBJ1-6
v_gene: TRBV2
CDR3aa: ASSPGTDNSPLH

j_gene: TRBJ1-2
v_gene: TRBV10-1
CDR3aa: ASSESTLVGYT

j_gene: TRBJ2-3
v_gene: TRBV6-5
CDR3aa: ASSWGGKDTQY

j_gene: TRBJ2-2
v_gene: TRBV5-1
CDR3aa: ASTPGQPTGELF

j_gene: TRBJ2-7
v_gene: TRBV5-1
CDR3aa: ASSLVDGPSYEQY

j_gene: TRBJ2-5
v_gene: TRBV6-5
CDR3aa: ATVAGGAGETQY

j_gene: TRBJ2-1
v_gene: TRBV12-3/TRBV12-4
CDR3aa: ASRFGTVYNEQF

j_gene: TRBJ1-1
v_gene: TRBV7-9
CDR3aa: ASSFNVGYPVDTEAF

j_gene: TRBJ2-3
v_gene: TRBV11-2
CDR3aa: ASSPRLEADTQY

j_gene: TRBJ1-4
v_gene: TRBV6-5
CDR3aa: ASAPGPPGEKLF

j_gene: TRBJ2-1
v_gene: TRBV5-1
CDR3aa: ASSYDRTYNEQF

j_gene: TRBJ2-7
v_gene: TRBV3-1
CDR3aa: ASSGGQGSSYEQY

j_gene: TRBJ1-4
v_gene: TRBV7-2
CDR3aa: ASSSWDEKLF

j_gene: TRBJ2-7
v_gene: TRBV7-2
CDR3aa: ASSLGATPYEQY

j_gene: TRBJ1-5
v_gene: TRBV27
CDR3aa: ASSLNSMGRGQPQH